In this sample, the clone carrying this T cell receptor (beta chain) turned up a few times. Its antigen is currently unknown. The source of the sample is a study of CD8+CD57+ T cells in acquired aplastic anemia. As for the study in general: Across the sorted CD4+ and CD8+ cells, DNA amounts averaged approximately 3.1 ug.

Germline CDR1 reads KGHDR; CDR2 reads SFDVKD. The CDR3 extends over 12 amino acids. V shed 4 bases and J shed 5 bases, with 7 bases lying between them. The template used for profiling TCR beta VDJ and CDR3 was genomic DNA. Each CDR3 protein is one row after TCRdb ran MiXCR on the reads. The sample shows about 190,000 distinct CDR3 sequences, around 66% of them seen only once. General observations from the study: The study identified twenty-nine CD8+ CDR3 sequences shared by patients and controls.

The source material was sorted CD4+, CD8+, or CD8+CD57+ T cells (not recorded which) from PBMCs. The origin of this receptor is a human donor with severe aplastic anemia or a healthy control (not recorded which). The chain is built from TRBV24-1 and TRBJ2-5, with TRBD1 as a possible D gene (5 bases). The DNA for the CDR3 is TGTGCCACCAGTGACCCAGGGGAGACCCAGTACTTC. It translates to CATSDPGETQYF.